The rows below give T cell receptor beta chains drawn from one sample of a study of PD-1 blockade in classical Hodgkin lymphoma. Produced via immunoSEQ multiplex PCR; TCRdb's table is partial and in-frame only. Of under 80,000 clones in the sample, about 94% are singletons; the top ten hold roughly 2.5%. Sequenced input: peripheral blood mononuclear cells (PBMCs). The source is a human donor with classical Hodgkin lymphoma. Both conserved end residues are part of each CDR3. A D gene is named only where the DNA matches it firmly. Expanded clones get a size class; other rows say once, few or many, or leave the size out.

j_gene | abundance | d_gene | v_gene | CDR3aa | CDR3nt
TRBJ1-3 | few | . | TRBV27 | CASSIGGGSGNTIYF | TGTGCCAGCAGCATCGGGGGGGGCTCTGGAAACACCATATATTTT
TRBJ1-2 | . | . | TRBV4-1 | CASTRLGGGAGYTF | TGCGCCAGCACCCGCCTGGGGGGAGGGGCTGGCTACACCTTC
TRBJ1-2 | . | . | TRBV2 | CASSLSYGYTF | TGTGCCAGCAGTCTATCCTATGGCTACACCTTC
TRBJ1-5 | once | . | TRBV5-4 | CASSFQGREQHF | TGTGCCAGCAGCTTTCAGGGGAGGGAGCAGCATTTT
TRBJ1-4 | . | . | TRBV5-1 | CASSLGVLNNEKLFF | TGCGCCAGCAGCTTGGGCGTGTTAAATAATGAAAAACTGTTTTTT
TRBJ2-3 | . | . | TRBV6-5 | CASSYSGRPTDTQYF | TGTGCCAGCAGTTACTCGGGGCGGCCCACAGATACGCAGTATTTT
TRBJ2-2 | . | TRBD2 | TRBV9 | CASSPLIQNSGSSGELFF | TGTGCCAGCAGCCCTCTAATCCAAAATAGCGGGAGTAGCGGGGAGCTGTTTTTT
TRBJ2-3 | . | TRBD2 | TRBV9 | CASSVVGGGAHLDTQYF | TGTGCCAGCAGCGTAGTTGGCGGGGGGGCCCACCTGGATACGCAGTATTTT
TRBJ1-2 | . | . | TRBV7-2 | CANKPGGNYGYTF | TGTGCCAACAAACCGGGGGGGAACTATGGCTACACCTTC
TRBJ2-1 | . | TRBD1 | TRBV6-1 | CASSDFRWGTGSGEQFF | TGTGCCAGCAGTGATTTCCGATGGGGGACAGGGTCCGGTGAGCAGTTCTTC
TRBJ2-5 | . | . | TRBV5-6 | CASSLAKETQYF | TGTGCCAGCAGCTTGGCTAAAGAGACCCAGTACTTC
TRBJ1-4 | . | . | TRBV29-1 | CSVAVNEKLFF | TGCAGCGTTGCAGTTAATGAAAAACTGTTTTTT
TRBJ1-5 | . | . | TRBV15 | CATSSGVAQPQHF | TGTGCCACCAGCAGTGGGGTAGCCCAGCCCCAGCATTTT
TRBJ1-1 | . | TRBD1 | TRBV6-5 | CASSYGQGLLAFF | TGTGCCAGCAGTTACGGACAGGGGCTTCTGGCTTTCTTT
TRBJ2-6 | . | . | TRBV5-5 | CASSFLGGAGANVLTF | TGTGCCAGCAGCTTTTTGGGAGGCGCTGGGGCCAACGTCCTGACTTTC
TRBJ2-5 | . | . | TRBV11-3 | CASSLGLQGYQETQYF | TGTGCCAGCAGCTTAGGCCTCCAGGGGTACCAAGAGACCCAGTACTTC
TRBJ1-4 | . | . | TRBV7-9 | CASSRSGTATNEKLFF | TGTGCCAGCAGCCGGAGCGGAACCGCAACTAATGAAAAACTGTTTTTT
TRBJ2-2 | . | . | TRBV28 | CASRDNTGELFF | TGTGCCAGCAGAGATAACACCGGGGAGCTGTTTTTT
TRBJ2-3 | . | . | TRBV5-4 | CASSLEGNTDTQYF | TGTGCCAGCAGCTTGGAAGGGAACACAGATACGCAGTATTTT
TRBJ1-4 | once | . | TRBV7-9 | CASSVVQYEKLFF | TGTGCCAGCAGCGTCGTACAGTATGAAAAACTGTTTTTT
TRBJ2-5 | . | TRBD2 | TRBV7-2 | CASRSSLAGGYQETQYF | TGTGCCAGCCGTTCCTCGTTAGCGGGAGGCTACCAAGAGACCCAGTACTTC
TRBJ1-1 | . | . | TRBV10-3 | CAISESNTEAFF | TGTGCCATCAGTGAGTCGAACACTGAAGCTTTCTTT
TRBJ1-3 | . | . | TRBV6-1 | CASNLREGNTIYF | TGTGCCAGCAACCTCAGGGAAGGAAACACCATATATTTT
TRBJ1-4 | . | . | TRBV5-1 | CASSRGGDEKLFF | TGCGCCAGCAGCCGGGGGGGAGATGAAAAACTGTTTTTT
TRBJ2-2 | . | . | TRBV9 | CASTRPGGELFF | TGTGCCAGCACCCGGCCCGGCGGGGAGCTGTTTTTT
TRBJ2-1 | . | . | TRBV28 | CASTTRPNEQFF | TGTGCCAGCACCACCCGCCCCAATGAGCAGTTCTTC
TRBJ2-7 | . | . | TRBV6-1 | CASSGPSRRPYPYEQYF | TGTGCCAGCAGTGGCCCGTCCCGCCGACCGTACCCCTACGAGCAGTACTTC
TRBJ1-5 | . | . | TRBV4-2 | CASSLIQGKNQPQHF | TGTGCCAGCAGCCTTATACAAGGAAAAAATCAGCCCCAGCATTTT
TRBJ2-6 | . | . | TRBV18 | CASSLIRSGSSGANVLTF | TGTGCCAGCTCACTCATCAGGTCTGGTAGCTCTGGGGCCAACGTCCTGACTTTC
TRBJ1-2 | . | TRBD1 | TRBV5-1 | CASSTDRGYYGYTF | TGCGCCAGCAGCACGGACAGGGGCTACTATGGCTACACCTTC
TRBJ1-2 | . | . | TRBV28 | CATQALYGYTF | TGTGCCACCCAGGCGCTATATGGCTACACCTTC
TRBJ1-1 | . | . | TRBV6-5 | CASSPMRREGTEAFF | TGTGCCAGCAGCCCCATGAGGAGGGAGGGCACTGAAGCTTTCTTT
TRBJ1-1 | . | . | TRBV27 | CASSLNRYNEAFF | TGTGCCAGCAGTTTGAACCGGTACAACGAAGCTTTCTTT
TRBJ1-2 | . | . | TRBV6-6 | CASSYKADIYYGYTF | TGTGCCAGCAGTTATAAGGCGGATATATACTATGGCTACACCTTC
TRBJ2-5 | . | . | TRBV5-6 | CASSFIGQETQYF | TGTGCCAGCAGCTTTATAGGGCAAGAGACCCAGTACTTC
TRBJ2-3 | . | . | TRBV6-5 | CASSYSSPRGTDTQYF | TGTGCCAGCAGTTACTCCTCCCCCCGGGGCACAGATACGCAGTATTTT
TRBJ2-7 | . | . | TRBV30 | CAFRDAYEQYF | TGTGCCTTCCGGGATGCCTACGAGCAGTACTTC
TRBJ2-3 | . | TRBD2 | TRBV7-2 | CASSFSGSGRMDTQYF | TGTGCCAGCAGCTTTAGTGGTAGCGGGAGGATGGATACGCAGTATTTT
TRBJ2-5 | . | TRBD2 | TRBV2 | CASSEALLLAESSETQYF | TGTGCCAGCAGTGAAGCGCTTCTACTAGCGGAATCCTCGGAGACCCAGTACTTC
TRBJ1-1 | . | TRBD1 | TRBV18 | CASSPRQGENTEAFF | TGTGCCAGCTCACCACGTCAGGGGGAGAACACTGAAGCTTTCTTT
TRBJ1-1 | . | TRBD1 | TRBV2 | CASREGQENTEAFF | TGTGCCAGCAGAGAGGGACAGGAGAACACTGAAGCTTTCTTT
TRBJ1-1 | . | . | TRBV2 | CATTGPEAFF | TGTGCCACGACGGGACCTGAAGCTTTCTTT
TRBJ1-1 | . | TRBD1 | TRBV5-1 | CASTVTPGQGTEAFF | TGCGCCAGCACCGTAACTCCGGGACAGGGGACTGAAGCTTTCTTT
TRBJ2-7 | . | . | TRBV18 | CASSSPYEQYF | TGTGCCAGCTCATCACCCTACGAGCAGTACTTC
TRBJ1-5 | . | . | TRBV11-2 | CASSFSLGGNQPQHF | TGTGCCAGCAGCTTTTCACTGGGAGGGAATCAGCCCCAGCATTTT